Here is one T cell receptor (beta chain) with its context. Its antigen is unknown. From the reads, TCRdb called clonotypes with MiXCR, one entry per CDR3 protein. Of about 130,000 distinct CDR3 sequences listed, around 25% are singletons. These data belong to a study of T cell repertoires in cytomegalovirus infection. Study in general: From public TCR beta signatures came an indication of both CMV infection and matching HLA type.

Study outcomes and limitations: The cumulative frequency of public TCR beta families distinguished individuals who carried CMV together with the relevant HLA. CMV-specific TCR beta clonotypes restricted by HLA-C were the ones dominating the ex vivo response.

The CDR3 totals 16 residues. Germline V lookup: CDR1 SGHTA, CDR2 FQGNSA. Trimming took off 1 base at V and 4 bases at J, with 14 bases between the two ends. Sequenced input: PBMCs, sequenced either directly or after in vitro stimulation (not recorded which). This receptor was identified in a human donor in good health (CMV status not recorded). Some clones in this sample may be carry-over from other donors' samples. The chain is built from TRBV7-2 and TRBJ2-1; D possibly corresponds to TRBD2 (6 bases). CDR3 coding DNA: TGTGCCAGCAGCTTAGGCGGTAGCGGCCCTTACAATGAGCAGTTCTTC. As protein: CASSLGGSGPYNEQFF.